These 2 T cell receptor beta chains share one sample of origin, sequenced in a study of blood T cell repertoires in COVID-19. The data were produced by immunoSEQ multiplex PCR, yet TCRdb's version contains in-frame clones alone and is incomplete. The table has 210,000 or so clones, 88% seen once. Sequencing used PBMCs or T cells enriched from blood (not recorded which). The receptors here all came from a woman younger than 45 who had been exposed to COVID-19.

This sequence joins TRBV7-6 and TRBJ1-5, with 10 bases aligning to TRBD1. The CDR3 has 17 residues. CDR1 SGHVS and CDR2 FNYEAQ come from the germline V gene. With 4 bases clipped from V and 6 bases from J, the junction kept 12 bases outside the gene matches. The CDR3, as DNA: TGTGCCAGCAGCTCGGACAGGGGGAACGTTCTCGCTCAGCCCCAGCATTTT. Translation: CASSSDRGNVLAQPQHF.

V and J are TRBV19 and TRBJ1-2, with 7 bases identical to TRBD1. CDR3 size: 12 residues. Germline V gene sequence: CDR1 LNHDA, CDR2 SQIVND (reference sequence). The J segment lost 8 bases and the V segment lost 11 bases, leaving 11 bases of the junction unmatched. The chain's CDR3 is CAGGSTGKGYTF. DNA of the CDR3: TGTGCCGGAGGATCGACAGGGAAAGGCTACACCTTC.